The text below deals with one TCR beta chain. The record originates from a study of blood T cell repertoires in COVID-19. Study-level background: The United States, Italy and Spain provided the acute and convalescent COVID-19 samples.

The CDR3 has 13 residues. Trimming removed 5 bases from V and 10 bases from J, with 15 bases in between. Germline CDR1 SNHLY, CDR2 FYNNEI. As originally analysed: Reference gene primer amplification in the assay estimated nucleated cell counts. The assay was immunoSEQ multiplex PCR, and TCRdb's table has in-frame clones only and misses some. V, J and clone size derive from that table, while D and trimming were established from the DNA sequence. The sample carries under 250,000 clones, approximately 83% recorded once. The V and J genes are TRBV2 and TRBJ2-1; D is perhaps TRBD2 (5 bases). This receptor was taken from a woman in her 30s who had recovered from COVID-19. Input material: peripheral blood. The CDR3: CASSLTGVSEQFF. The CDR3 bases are TGTGCCAGCAGTTTGACCGGGGTTTCGGAGCAGTTCTTC.